This T cell receptor beta chain was sequenced during a study of control samples from healthy donors and cancer patients. Sequencing used immunoSEQ multiplex PCR; TCRdb keeps in-frame clones, though not all of them. Among around 140,000 clones listed, approximately 90% were seen once. The CDR3 extends over 16 amino acids. Germline V gene lookup returns CDR1 SGHNT and CDR2 YYREEE (reference sequence). Trimming took off 4 bases at V and 2 bases at J, with 17 bases between the two ends. The chain employs TRBV5-4 and TRBJ2-3; possible D gene TRBD2, 5 bases. Sequencing was done on a sample of blood. This clonotype originated in a middle-aged man in good health. CDR3 DNA: TGTGCCAGCAGCCGGAGGACGGGTGGGGACACAGATACGCAGTATTTT. Its protein is CASSRRTGGDTDTQYF.